The 3 T cell receptor beta chains below all came from one sample that was sequenced in a study of cytomegalovirus exposure and HLA in healthy donors. 60 Vbeta and 13 Jbeta primers were used in PCR. Assay used: immunoSEQ multiplex PCR; TCRdb lists only in-frame clones, some missing. Among 200,000 to 250,000 clones listed, about 83% were seen once. The sequenced sample was PBMCs. Source of these receptors: a man aged 35-49 years in good health and CMV-seronegative.

The chain links TRBV7-7 to TRBJ2-1; TRBD2 matches 10 bases. The CDR3 loop spans 15 amino acids. Trimming took 5 bases from V and 5 from J; bases not matched to a gene: 6. CDR1 is SSHAT and CDR2 is FNYEAQ in the germline V gene (reference sequence). CDR3 sequence (DNA): TGTGCCAGCAGCCCACTAGCGGGAAACGACAATGAGCAGTTCTTC. Translation gives CASSPLAGNDNEQFF. The full variable domain, in which reference TRBV7-7 and TRBJ2-1 provide the parts outside the CDR3, is GAGVSQSPRYKVTKRGQDVTLRCDPISSHATLYWYQQALGQGPEFLTYFNYEAQPDKSGLPSDRFSAERPEGSISTLTIQRTEQRDSAMYRCASSPLAGNDNEQFFGPGTRLTVL.

This chain links TRBV5-8 with TRBJ1-1, with a possible D match to TRBD1 (6 bases). The CDR3 length is 14 residues. Germline-derived CDR1 and CDR2 are SGHTS and YDEGEE. V shed 6 bases and J shed 5 bases, with 17 bases lying between them. The CDR3 nucleotides are TGTGCCAGCACCCCCGCAGGGGTAGGGACTGAAGCTTTCTTT. This encodes CASTPAGVGTEAFF.

This sequence joins TRBV7-2 and TRBJ1-5; D perhaps matches TRBD1 (5 bases). Trimming cost V 1 base and J 2 bases, with 12 bases left between them. The CDR3 is 16 residues long. The germline gives CDR1 SGHTA, CDR2 FQGNSA. Here the CDR3 DNA reads TGTGCCAGCAGCTTAGACTCCGCGGGGCGCAATCAGCCCCAGCATTTT. Protein product: CASSLDSAGRNQPQHF.